A selection of T cell receptor beta chains follows, all from one sample in a study of PD-L1 blockade in urothelial cancer. The table came from immunoSEQ multiplex PCR; TCRdb's copy has only in-frame clones and leaves some out. The repertoire holds some 41,000 clones, with about 85% as singletons. The starting material was PBMCs, obtained around atezolizumab (anti-PD-L1) treatment. These TCRs come from a man aged 65 to 85 with urothelial cancer. Each CDR3 is given with its conserved first and last residue.

>14|TRBJ2-5|TRBV18
CASSRGLAGETQYF
>16|TRBJ2-6|TRBV30
CAWSPRSGPGANVLTF
>15|TRBJ1-5|TRBV21-1
CASSKVKANNQPQHF
>12|TRBJ2-7|TRBV2
CASSTGTGGLVF
>13|TRBJ2-3|TRBV19
CASSSGLTDTQYF
>14|TRBJ2-5|TRBV10-1
CASSPTGTQETQYF
>14|TRBJ1-5|TRBV30
CAWSAASQNQPQHF
>14|TRBJ1-4|TRBV7-9
CASRARTGNEKLFF
>15|TRBJ1-1|TRBV10-3
CAISESTPGNTEAFF
>13|TRBJ2-5|TRBV19
CASGTVWKETQYF
>13|TRBJ2-7|TRBV19
CASSFRAQLEQYF
>14|TRBJ1-1|TRBV29-1
CSSRRAGEGTEAFF
>14|TRBJ2-7|TRBV10-3
CAISEFRGPYEQYF
>15|TRBJ1-5|TRBV19
CASSIRATGDQPQHF
>13|TRBJ1-1|TRBV27
CASSLSRDTEAFF
>11|TRBJ1-1|TRBV28
CASRLNTEAFF
>15|TRBJ2-1|TRBV7-9
CASSSGLAGYNEQFF
>17|TRBJ2-5|TRBV2
CASRPTPGTGRGETQYF
>19|TRBJ2-6|TRBV7-2
CASSSRSGQGTFGANVLTF
>15|TRBJ2-7|TRBV11-1
CASSSRTSGFNEQYF
>11|TRBJ2-1|TRBV6-6
CASRVNNEQFF
>17|TRBJ1-5|TRBV19
CASSIDTDSRTLGPQHF
>16|TRBJ2-3|TRBV6-5
CASSYRTSGSADTQYF
>17|TRBJ2-2|TRBV19
CASSTPGLAGHTGELFF
>15|TRBJ2-1|TRBV29-1
CSVARLAGENGEQFF
>15|TRBJ2-1|TRBV19
CASSGGTGLYNEQFF
>15|TRBJ2-1|TRBV5-1
CASSAGGTSYNEQFF
>15|TRBJ2-7|TRBV5-1
CASSRSGTGGLEQYF